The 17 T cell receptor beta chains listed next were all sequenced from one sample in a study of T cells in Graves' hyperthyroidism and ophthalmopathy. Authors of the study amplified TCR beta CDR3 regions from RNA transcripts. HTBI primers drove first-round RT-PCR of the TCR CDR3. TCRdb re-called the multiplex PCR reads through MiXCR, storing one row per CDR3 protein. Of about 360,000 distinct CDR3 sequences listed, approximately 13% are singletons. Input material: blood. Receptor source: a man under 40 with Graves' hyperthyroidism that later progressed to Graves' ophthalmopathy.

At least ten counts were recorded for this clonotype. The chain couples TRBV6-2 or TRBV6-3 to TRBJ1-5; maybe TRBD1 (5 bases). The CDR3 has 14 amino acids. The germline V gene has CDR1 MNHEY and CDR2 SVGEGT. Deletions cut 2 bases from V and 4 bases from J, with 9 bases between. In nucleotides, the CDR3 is TGTGCCAGCAGTTACCTGACAGAAAATCAGCCCCAGCATTTT. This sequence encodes CASSYLTENQPQHF.

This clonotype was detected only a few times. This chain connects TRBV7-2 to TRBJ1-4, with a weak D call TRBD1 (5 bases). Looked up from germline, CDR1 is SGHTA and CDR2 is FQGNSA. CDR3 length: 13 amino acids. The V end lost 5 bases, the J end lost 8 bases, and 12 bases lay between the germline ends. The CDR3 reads CASSGRTYEKLFF. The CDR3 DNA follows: TGTGCCAGCAGCGGACGGACATACGAAAAACTGTTTTTT. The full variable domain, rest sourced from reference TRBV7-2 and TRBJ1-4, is GAGVSQSPSNKVTEKGKDVELRCDPISGHTALYWYRQSLGQGLEFLIYFQGNSAPDKSGLPSDRFSAERTGGSVSTLTIQRTQQEDSAVYLCASSGRTYEKLFFGSGTQLSVL.

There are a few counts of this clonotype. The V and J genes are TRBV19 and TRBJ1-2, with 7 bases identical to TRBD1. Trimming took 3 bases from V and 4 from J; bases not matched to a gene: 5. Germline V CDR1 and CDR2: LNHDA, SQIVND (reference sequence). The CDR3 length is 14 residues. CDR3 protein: CASSIPGTAYGYTF. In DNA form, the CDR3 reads TGTGCCAGTAGTATCCCTGGGACAGCCTATGGCTACACCTTC.

The CDR3 sequence is CSARGANEKLFF. The CDR3 DNA reads as TGCAGTGCTAGGGGGGCTAATGAAAAACTGTTTTTT. This chain uses TRBV20-1 with TRBJ1-4, with D possibly matching TRBD1 (5 bases). Germline V CDR1 and CDR2: DFQATT, SNEGSKA (reference sequence). The CDR3 extends over 12 amino acids. The V and J ends lost 3 bases and 3 bases respectively, with 5 bases between them.

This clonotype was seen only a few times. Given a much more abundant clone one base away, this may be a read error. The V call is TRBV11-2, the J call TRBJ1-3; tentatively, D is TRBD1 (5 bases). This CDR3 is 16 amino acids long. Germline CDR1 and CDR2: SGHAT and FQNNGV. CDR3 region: CAGSFPRDRGGNTIYF. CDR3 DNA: TGTGCCGGCAGCTTCCCTCGCGACAGAGGGGGAAACACCATATATTTT. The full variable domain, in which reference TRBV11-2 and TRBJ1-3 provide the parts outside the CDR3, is EAGVAQSPRYKIIEKRQSVAFWCNPISGHATLYWYQQILGQGPKLLIQFQNNGVVDDSQLPKDRFSAERLKGVDSTLKIQPAKLEDSAVYLCAGSFPRDRGGNTIYFGEGSWLTVV.

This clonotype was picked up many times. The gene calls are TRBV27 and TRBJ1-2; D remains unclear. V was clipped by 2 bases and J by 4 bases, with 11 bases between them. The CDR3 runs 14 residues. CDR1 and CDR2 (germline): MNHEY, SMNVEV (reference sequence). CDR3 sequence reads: CASSLGSGSYGYTF. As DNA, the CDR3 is TGTGCCAGCAGTTTAGGATCGGGTTCCTATGGCTACACCTTC.

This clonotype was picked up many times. As DNA, the CDR3 is TGTGCCAGCAGTGAGGGACAGGGACTTTTTGGCTACACCTTC. The encoded protein is CASSEGQGLFGYTF. This sequence joins TRBV6-1 and TRBJ1-2; 9 bases match TRBD1. With V trimmed by 3 bases and J by 7 bases, 6 bases remained unmatched. CDR1 MNHNS and CDR2 SASEGT come from the germline V gene. The CDR3 covers 14 residues.

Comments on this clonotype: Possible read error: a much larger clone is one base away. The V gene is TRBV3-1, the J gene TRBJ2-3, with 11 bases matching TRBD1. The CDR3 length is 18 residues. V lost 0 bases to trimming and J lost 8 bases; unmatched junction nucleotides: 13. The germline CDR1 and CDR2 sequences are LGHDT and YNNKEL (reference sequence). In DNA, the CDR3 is TGTGCCAGCAGCCAAGATGGCCCGCGGGACAGGGGGGGCTGTACGCAGTATTTT. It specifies CASSQDGPRDRGGCTQYF.

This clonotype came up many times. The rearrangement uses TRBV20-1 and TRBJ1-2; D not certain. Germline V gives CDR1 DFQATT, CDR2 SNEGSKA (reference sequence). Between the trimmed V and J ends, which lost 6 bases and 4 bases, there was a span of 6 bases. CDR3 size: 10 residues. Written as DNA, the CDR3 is TGCAGTGCGGCTGGCTATGGCTACACCTTC. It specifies CSAAGYGYTF.

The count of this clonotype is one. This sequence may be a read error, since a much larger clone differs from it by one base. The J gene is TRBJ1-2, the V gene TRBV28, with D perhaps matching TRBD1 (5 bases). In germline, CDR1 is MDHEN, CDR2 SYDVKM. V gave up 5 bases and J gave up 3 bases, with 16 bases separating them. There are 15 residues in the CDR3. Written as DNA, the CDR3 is TGTGCCAGCAGTCTAACAAAATTGGGGGACTATGGCTACACCTTC. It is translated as CASSLTKLGDYGYTF.

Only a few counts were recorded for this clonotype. As DNA, the CDR3 is TGTGCCAGCAGCTTGGCCAATGGTCAACACACCGGGGAGCTGTTTTTT. It specifies CASSLANGQHTGELFF. The rearrangement joins TRBV5-6 to TRBJ2-2; D gene unclear. This CDR3 is built from 16 residues. V was shortened by 0 bases and J by 3 bases, with 12 bases between the two germline ends. Germline V gene data show CDR1 as SGHDT and CDR2 as YYEEEE.

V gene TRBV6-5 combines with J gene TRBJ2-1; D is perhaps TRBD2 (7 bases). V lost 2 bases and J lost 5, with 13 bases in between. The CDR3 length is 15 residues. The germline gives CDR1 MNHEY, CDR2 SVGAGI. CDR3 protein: CASSYGGGGNNEQFF. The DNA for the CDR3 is TGTGCCAGCAGTTACGGGGGCGGGGGAAACAATGAGCAGTTCTTC.

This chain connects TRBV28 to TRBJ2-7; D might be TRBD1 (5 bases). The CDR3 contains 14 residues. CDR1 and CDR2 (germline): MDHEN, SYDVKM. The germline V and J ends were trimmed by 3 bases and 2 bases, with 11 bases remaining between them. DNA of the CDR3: TGTGCCAGCAGTTTCAGGGTCTCTGCCTACGAGCAGTACTTC. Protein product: CASSFRVSAYEQYF.

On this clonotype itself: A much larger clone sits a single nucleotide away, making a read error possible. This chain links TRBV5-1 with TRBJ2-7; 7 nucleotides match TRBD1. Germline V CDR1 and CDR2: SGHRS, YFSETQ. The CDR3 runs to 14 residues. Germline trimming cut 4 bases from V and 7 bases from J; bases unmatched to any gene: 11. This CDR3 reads CASSTMTGMDEQYF. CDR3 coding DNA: TGCGCCAGCAGCACTATGACAGGGATGGATGAGCAGTACTTC.

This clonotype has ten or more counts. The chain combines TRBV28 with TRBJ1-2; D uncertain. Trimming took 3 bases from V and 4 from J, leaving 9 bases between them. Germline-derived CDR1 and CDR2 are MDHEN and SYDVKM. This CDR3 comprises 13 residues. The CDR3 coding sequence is TGTGCCAGCAGTTTTCAGCGCAGCTATGGCTACACCTTC. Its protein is CASSFQRSYGYTF.

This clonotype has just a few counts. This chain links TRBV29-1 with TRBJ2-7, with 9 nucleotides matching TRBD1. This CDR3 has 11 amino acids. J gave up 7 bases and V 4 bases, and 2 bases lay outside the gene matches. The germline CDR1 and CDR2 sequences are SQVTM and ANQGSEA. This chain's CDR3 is CSVGTGVEQYF. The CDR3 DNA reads TGCAGCGTTGGGACAGGGGTGGAGCAGTACTTC.

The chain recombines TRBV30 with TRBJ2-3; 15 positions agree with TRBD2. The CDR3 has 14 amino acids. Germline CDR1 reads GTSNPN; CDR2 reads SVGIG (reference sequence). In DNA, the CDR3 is TGTGGGGGGACTAGCGGGGGGTCCACAGATACGCAGTATTTT. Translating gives CGGTSGGSTDTQYF.